A selection of T cell receptor beta chains follows, all from one sample in a study of shared clonotypes between healthy human individuals. Profiled with immunoSEQ multiplex PCR; TCRdb holds only in-frame clones, not every one. In the table there are some 470,000 clones, 70% to 80% of which are singletons. The specimen was PBMCs. Receptors originate from a woman between 40 and 50 years old in good health. Some clones in this sample may be carry-over from other donors' samples. CDR3s include the opening cysteine and the closing phenylalanine or tryptophan. The order of the fields is D gene, J gene, clone size, V gene, CDR3 protein, CDR3 DNA. D genes are given only for firm matches. Clone size is given for some rows only: seen once, a few or many times, or a class if the clone is expanded.

D gene: TRBD1; J gene: TRBJ1-2; clone size: -; V gene: TRBV11-2; CDR3 protein: CASSPDRGYGYTF; CDR3 DNA: TGTGCCAGCAGCCCGGACAGGGGGTATGGCTACACCTTC
D gene: TRBD2; J gene: TRBJ2-7; clone size: many; V gene: TRBV7-2; CDR3 protein: CASSLAGGRATYEQYF; CDR3 DNA: TGTGCCAGCAGCTTAGCGGGCGGGAGGGCTACCTACGAGCAGTACTTC
D gene: TRBD1; J gene: TRBJ1-1; clone size: once; V gene: TRBV5-1; CDR3 protein: CASSLRTGGGPEAFF; CDR3 DNA: TGCGCCAGCAGCTTGAGGACAGGGGGCGGTCCTGAAGCTTTCTTT
D gene: -; J gene: TRBJ2-1; clone size: -; V gene: TRBV15; CDR3 protein: CATGRVSYNEQFF; CDR3 DNA: TGTGCCACGGGAAGGGTTTCCTACAATGAGCAGTTCTTC
D gene: TRBD1; J gene: TRBJ2-7; clone size: once; V gene: TRBV7-8; CDR3 protein: CASSLAGQSYEQYF; CDR3 DNA: TGTGCCAGCAGCTTAGCGGGACAGTCCTACGAGCAGTACTTC
D gene: TRBD1; J gene: TRBJ1-5; clone size: -; V gene: TRBV6-5; CDR3 protein: CATKRDRDDQPQHF; CDR3 DNA: TGTGCCACCAAGAGGGACAGGGATGATCAGCCCCAGCATTTT
D gene: -; J gene: TRBJ1-6; clone size: few; V gene: TRBV5-4; CDR3 protein: CASSSQGMGNSPLHF; CDR3 DNA: TGTGCCAGCAGCTCTCAGGGTATGGGGAATTCACCCCTCCACTTT
D gene: TRBD1; J gene: TRBJ2-1; clone size: -; V gene: TRBV6-6; CDR3 protein: CASCHQPGQADNEQFF; CDR3 DNA: TGTGCCAGCTGCCATCAACCGGGACAGGCTGACAATGAGCAGTTCTTC
D gene: TRBD1; J gene: TRBJ2-7; clone size: -; V gene: TRBV5-4; CDR3 protein: CASSKPGQGYEQYF; CDR3 DNA: TGTGCCAGCAGCAAACCGGGACAGGGCTACGAGCAGTACTTC
D gene: TRBD1; J gene: TRBJ2-2; clone size: -; V gene: TRBV28; CDR3 protein: CASSGTGVGLTGELFF; CDR3 DNA: TGTGCCAGCTCCGGGACAGGGGTCGGTCTCACCGGGGAGCTGTTTTTT
D gene: -; J gene: TRBJ2-7; clone size: -; V gene: TRBV20-1; CDR3 protein: CSAGYYEQYF; CDR3 DNA: TGCAGTGCTGGCTACTACGAGCAGTACTTC
D gene: TRBD1; J gene: TRBJ1-2; clone size: -; V gene: TRBV29-1; CDR3 protein: CSVGQGARWGYTF; CDR3 DNA: TGCAGCGTTGGCCAGGGGGCGCGTTGGGGCTACACCTTC
D gene: -; J gene: TRBJ2-1; clone size: -; V gene: TRBV30; CDR3 protein: CAWSAPNNEQFF; CDR3 DNA: TGTGCCTGGAGTGCCCCCAACAATGAGCAGTTCTTC
D gene: -; J gene: TRBJ2-7; clone size: -; V gene: TRBV6-1; CDR3 protein: CASSGTDRDEQYF; CDR3 DNA: TGTGCCAGCAGTGGGACTGATAGGGACGAGCAGTACTTC